The 11 T cell receptor beta chains reported below all come from one sample, sequenced in a study of T cell responses to AZD1222 COVID-19 vaccine (dated by TCRdb to 2020 to 2022). The library was produced with the immunoSEQ multiplex PCR assay. This immuneACCESS table, as held by TCRdb, lists in-frame sequences with V and J called but not all clones. Of the missing ones, under half trace to an unresolved V gene in checked studies; the others have no known cause. The sample contains roughly 100,000 clones, 80% to 90% of them found a single time. The ten biggest clones cover around 9% of the sample. The time point label here, explained by the study, means: baseline before first vaccination. The material was peripheral blood, obtained on day 0 of AZD1222 vaccination. These receptors came from an adult in good health.

This clone is a singleton in its sample. The chain carries TRBV24-1 and TRBJ2-1; possible D gene TRBD1, 6 bases. CDR1 is KGHDR and CDR2 is SFDVKD in the germline V gene. The CDR3 consists of 15 residues. Between the trimmed V and J ends, which lost 3 bases and 3 bases, there was a span of 11 bases. The CDR3 DNA follows: TGTGCCACCAGTGATAGGGGACAAATCTACAATGAGCAGTTCTTC. Amino acids: CATSDRGQIYNEQFF.

This chain connects TRBV29-1 to TRBJ1-2; the match to TRBD1 covers 10 bases. This CDR3 region has 16 residues. CDR1 SQVTM and CDR2 ANQGSEA come from the germline V gene. With V trimmed by 3 bases and J by 0 bases, 7 bases remained unmatched. The CDR3 spells CSVEGTGARANYGYTF. In nucleotides, the CDR3 is TGCAGCGTTGAGGGGACAGGGGCCAGAGCTAACTATGGCTACACCTTC.

The sample holds one count of this clone. This rearrangement joins TRBV4-1 to TRBJ2-1; D gene uncertain. V was pared by 0 bases and J by 3 bases, with 12 bases between. The CDR3 length is 16 residues. Per the germline V gene, CDR1 is MGHRA and CDR2 is YSYEKL. This CDR3 reads CASSQEFRVFYNEQFF. For the CDR3, the DNA is TGCGCCAGCAGCCAAGAATTTAGGGTTTTCTACAATGAGCAGTTCTTC.

Here the CDR3 DNA reads TGCGCCAGCAAAGGAAAGTACTCCTATAATTCACCCCTCCACTTT. This sequence encodes CASKGKYSYNSPLHF. The gene calls are TRBV10-2 and TRBJ1-6; D is uncertain. Trimming removed 7 bases from V and 0 bases from J, with 10 bases in between. Germline V gene data show CDR1 as WSHSY and CDR2 as SAAADI. CDR3 length: 15 amino acids.

The rearrangement uses TRBV5-4 and TRBJ2-1, with TRBD2 matching over 10 bases. Germline lookup yields CDR1 SGHNT and CDR2 YYREEE (reference sequence). V lost 4 bases and J lost 5; bases outside the gene matches: 6. The CDR3 runs 15 residues. In DNA form, the CDR3 reads TGTGCCAGCAGCACAAGCGGGAGGGCCGACAATGAGCAGTTCTTC. It codes for CASSTSGRADNEQFF.

The chain links TRBV18 to TRBJ2-2, with D possibly matching TRBD2 (5 bases). V gave up 1 base and J gave up 3 bases, with 12 bases separating them. The CDR3 is 16 amino acids. Looked up from germline, CDR1 is KGHSH and CDR2 is LQKENI. CDR3 sequence reads: CASSPRPNGDTGELFF. DNA of the CDR3: TGTGCCAGCTCACCACGGCCGAACGGGGACACCGGGGAGCTGTTTTTT.

This chain connects TRBV19 to TRBJ2-3; TRBD2 might be the D (6 bases). CDR3 length equals 15 residues. Trimming took 3 bases from V and 0 from J, leaving 10 bases between them. CDR1 and CDR2 (germline): LNHDA, SQIVND (reference sequence). The CDR3 sequence is CASSMRGGSTDTQYF. The CDR3 DNA reads TGTGCCAGTAGTATGCGGGGAGGTAGCACAGATACGCAGTATTTT.

V gene TRBV6-5 combines with J gene TRBJ1-6; D is possibly TRBD1 (5 bases). The V gene's germline CDR1 is MNHEY and CDR2 SVGAGI. The CDR3 is made up of 15 amino acids. The V end was cut by 7 bases, the J end by 3 bases, with 13 bases between. DNA for the CDR3: TGTGCCAGCAAATCGACAGAGCTCTATAATTCACCCCTCCACTTT. Its protein is CASKSTELYNSPLHF.

This chain uses TRBV7-6 with TRBJ1-1, with D unclear. Trimming took 2 bases from V and 0 from J, leaving 10 bases between them. Germline CDR1 is SGHVS and CDR2 is FNYEAQ. CDR3 length: 15 amino acids. DNA for the CDR3: TGTGCCAGCAGCTTATTCGGGGAGTTGAACACTGAAGCTTTCTTT. Translated: CASSLFGELNTEAFF. The variable domain in full, with the rest retrieved from reference TRBV7-6 and TRBJ1-1, is GAGVSQSPRYKVTKRGQDVALRCDPISGHVSLYWYRQALGQGPEFLTYFNYEAQQDKSGLPNDRFSAERPEGSISTLTIQRTEQRDSAMYRCASSLFGELNTEAFFGQGTRLTVV.

The chain recombines TRBV7-2 with TRBJ2-5; 7 bases agree with TRBD1. This CDR3 has 14 amino acids. CDR1 and CDR2 from the germline V gene are SGHTA and FQGNSA. With 5 bases clipped from V and 1 base from J, the junction kept 4 bases outside the gene matches. The CDR3 region is CASSPGTVQETQYF. In DNA form, the CDR3 reads TGTGCCAGCAGCCCGGGGACAGTCCAAGAGACCCAGTACTTC.

This rearrangement joins TRBV2 to TRBJ1-2; D gene uncertain. Trimming took off 6 bases at V and 7 bases at J, with 15 bases between the two ends. This CDR3 spans 13 amino acids. Germline V lookup: CDR1 SNHLY, CDR2 FYNNEI. As DNA, the CDR3 is TGTGCCAGCAGGAACGAGGGCGTTGGTGGCTACACCTTC. It translates to CASRNEGVGGYTF.